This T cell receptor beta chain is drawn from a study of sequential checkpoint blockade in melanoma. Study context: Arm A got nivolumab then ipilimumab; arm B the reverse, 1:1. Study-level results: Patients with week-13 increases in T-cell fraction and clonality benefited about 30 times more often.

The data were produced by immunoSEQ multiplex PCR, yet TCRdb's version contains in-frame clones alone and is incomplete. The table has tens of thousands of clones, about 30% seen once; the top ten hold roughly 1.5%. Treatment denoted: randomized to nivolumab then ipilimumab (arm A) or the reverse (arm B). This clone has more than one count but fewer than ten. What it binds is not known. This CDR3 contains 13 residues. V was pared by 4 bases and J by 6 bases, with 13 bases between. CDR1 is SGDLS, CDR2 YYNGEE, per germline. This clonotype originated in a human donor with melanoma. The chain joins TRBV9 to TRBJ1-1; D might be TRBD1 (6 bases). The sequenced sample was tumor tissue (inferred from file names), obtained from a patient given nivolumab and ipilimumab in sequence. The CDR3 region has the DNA TGTGCCAGCAGCCGGGACATGAGGGCTGAAGCTTTCTTT. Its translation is CASSRDMRAEAFF.